These 30 T cell receptor beta chains originate from one sample sequenced in a study of T cell responses to AZD1222 COVID-19 vaccine. The method was immunoSEQ multiplex PCR; TCRdb's version includes in-frame clones alone and lacks a portion of them. The profile shows around 180,000 clones, around 92% of them singletons. Source: peripheral blood, taken on day 0 of AZD1222 vaccination. The receptors derive from an adult in good health.

The genes are TRBV27 and TRBJ1-2; D possibly corresponds to TRBD1 (5 bases). This CDR3 comprises 12 residues. With 11 bases removed from V and 6 bases from J, the gap between germline ends came to 16 bases. The germline V gene encodes CDR1 MNHEY and CDR2 SMNVEV (reference sequence). The DNA for the CDR3 is TGTGCCTCTTCGGGACCCCCACATGGCTACACCTTC. Translating it yields CASSGPPHGYTF.

The chain is built from TRBV14 and TRBJ2-7, with D perhaps assigned TRBD1 or TRBD2 (6 bases each). Germline CDR1 and CDR2: SGHDN and FVKESK. The CDR3 length is 15 residues. V lost 2 bases to trimming and J lost 4 bases, with 15 bases between them. The CDR3 here is CASSQKGGPLYEQYF. CDR3 nucleotides: TGTGCCAGCAGCCAAAAAGGGGGGCCTCTTTACGAGCAGTACTTC.

The CDR3 spells CASSLGGGTDTQYF. The CDR3 nucleotides read TGTGCCAGCAGTTTAGGAGGGGGGACAGATACGCAGTATTTT. The J gene is TRBJ2-3, the V gene TRBV28; D is possibly TRBD1 or TRBD2 (6 bases each). From germline, CDR1 is MDHEN and CDR2 SYDVKM. V lost 2 bases to trimming and J lost 3 bases, with 9 bases between them. The CDR3 runs to 14 residues.

V gene TRBV27 combines with J gene TRBJ2-7, with 13 bases identical to TRBD2. Looked up from germline, CDR1 is MNHEY and CDR2 is SMNVEV (reference sequence). This CDR3 contains 15 residues. V lost 2 bases and J lost 9; bases outside the gene matches: 7. CDR3 in DNA: TGTGCCAGCAGTTTAACAGGACTAGCGGGAGTGGGGCAGTACTTC. Its translation is CASSLTGLAGVGQYF.

V usage is TRBV4-1 and J usage is TRBJ2-7, with a tentative D call TRBD2 (5 bases). Trimming took 4 bases from V and 0 from J, leaving 19 bases between them. The CDR3 spans 17 residues. Germline V gene data show CDR1 as MGHRA and CDR2 as YSYEKL. This CDR3 reads CASSLTSGLDSSYEQYF. CDR3 DNA: TGCGCCAGCAGCCTAACATCAGGACTGGATAGCTCCTACGAGCAGTACTTC.

The count of this clone is one. The chain recombines TRBV28 with TRBJ2-2, with a weak D call TRBD1 (5 bases). The length of the CDR3 is 13 residues. V shed 1 base and J shed 6 bases, with 6 bases lying between them. Germline V CDR1 and CDR2: MDHEN, SYDVKM. The CDR3 DNA reads as TGTGCCAGCAGTTTATCAGGGCCCGGGGAGCTGTTTTTT. Protein sequence: CASSLSGPGELFF.

The chain uses TRBV28 and TRBJ2-1; D gene ambiguous. CDR3 length: 17 amino acids. In germline, CDR1 is MDHEN, CDR2 SYDVKM. The V gene lost 4 bases and the J gene lost 7 bases, with 23 bases spanning the gap. The CDR3 region has the DNA TGTGCCAGCAGTTCACCGGGTTCAAGGCCGAATGGGAATGAGCAGTTCTTC. Encoded protein: CASSSPGSRPNGNEQFF.

The chain recombines TRBV29-1 with TRBJ2-1; 7 nucleotides agree with TRBD2. V shed 6 bases and J 7 bases; nucleotides not matched to a gene: 3. Germline lookup yields CDR1 SQVTM and CDR2 ANQGSEA. The CDR3 totals 11 residues. The CDR3 DNA is TGCAGCGTCTCTAGCGGTAATGAGCAGTTCTTC. Protein product: CSVSSGNEQFF.

This rearrangement joins TRBV19 to TRBJ1-3; D not resolved. Per the germline V gene, CDR1 is LNHDA and CDR2 is SQIVND (reference sequence). This CDR3 contains 13 residues. The germline V and J ends were trimmed by 9 bases and 0 bases, with 9 bases remaining between them. The CDR3 DNA reads as TGTGCCAGCCAGCCTTTCTCTGGAAACACCATATATTTT. This encodes CASQPFSGNTIYF.

This clone came up once. CDR3 loop: CASSIDWGSGQFF. CDR3 sequence (DNA): TGTGCCAGCAGCATAGACTGGGGTTCGGGGCAGTTCTTC. The chain joins TRBV7-3 to TRBJ2-1, with D unresolved. The CDR3 contains 13 residues. V shed 5 bases and J shed 12 bases, with 17 bases lying between them. Germline assignment: CDR1 SGHTA and CDR2 FQGTGA.

The J gene is TRBJ1-5, the V gene TRBV7-2; the D is unclear. Germline V gene data show CDR1 as SGHTA and CDR2 as FQGNSA. The CDR3 is made up of 15 amino acids. Trimming shortened V by 1 base and J by 0 bases, and 7 bases separated the two germline ends. The CDR3 sequence: CASSLVGYSNQPQHF. The CDR3 DNA is TGTGCCAGCAGCTTAGTAGGGTATAGCAATCAGCCCCAGCATTTT.

The rearrangement uses TRBV5-4 and TRBJ1-1; D not certain. Germline V lookup: CDR1 SGHNT, CDR2 YYREEE (reference sequence). Trimming pared 4 bases from V and 4 bases from J, leaving 14 bases between. The CDR3 is 14 residues long. This chain's CDR3 is CASSHMGIGTEAFF. DNA for the CDR3: TGTGCCAGCAGCCACATGGGTATTGGCACTGAAGCTTTCTTT.

V and J are TRBV5-5 and TRBJ2-7; D gene unclear. The CDR3 runs 12 residues. Trimming stripped 1 base from V and 3 bases from J, with 5 bases between. The germline CDR1 and CDR2 sequences are SGHKS and YYEKEE (reference sequence). CDR3 in DNA: TGTGCCAGCAGCTTGAATAGCTACGAGCAGTACTTC. Protein sequence: CASSLNSYEQYF.

The chain links TRBV19 to TRBJ1-4; D remains ambiguous. Germline V lookup: CDR1 LNHDA, CDR2 SQIVND (reference sequence). The CDR3 has 15 residues. The V end was cut by 6 bases, the J end by 6 bases, with 17 bases between. The CDR3 protein is CASSRWEARYEKLFF. The DNA for the CDR3 is TGTGCCAGTAGCCGTTGGGAGGCCAGATATGAAAAACTGTTTTTT.

This chain uses TRBV6-1 with TRBJ2-1; TRBD2 agrees at 8 bases. Germline V lookup: CDR1 MNHNS, CDR2 SASEGT. CDR3 length: 17 amino acids. After removal of 4 bases from V and 9 bases from J, the junction contained 17 bases not matched to a gene. Here the CDR3 reads CASSGVSGRAYHGEQFF. The CDR3 bases are TGTGCCAGCAGTGGGGTGTCCGGGAGGGCCTATCATGGTGAGCAGTTCTTC.

This chain connects TRBV7-9 to TRBJ1-1; 7 bases match TRBD1. The CDR3 covers 15 residues. Germline V gives CDR1 SEHNR, CDR2 FQNEAQ (reference sequence). Trimming took 5 bases from V and 4 from J; bases not matched to a gene: 10. The CDR3 here is CASSPGQTRSTEAFF. CDR3 sequence (DNA): TGTGCCAGCAGCCCGGGACAGACTCGTAGCACTGAAGCTTTCTTT.

The chain joins TRBV19 to TRBJ2-5; 8 positions match TRBD1. CDR3 size: 13 residues. CDR1 and CDR2 from the germline V gene are LNHDA and SQIVND (reference sequence). Trimming took 6 bases from V and 5 from J; bases not matched to a gene: 5. The CDR3 nucleotides are TGTGCCAGTAGGCAGGGGGCTGGGGAGACCCAGTACTTC. It is translated as CASRQGAGETQYF.

The chain couples TRBV27 to TRBJ2-7; possibly TRBD1 for D (6 bases). Germline V lookup: CDR1 MNHEY, CDR2 SMNVEV (reference sequence). The germline V and J ends were trimmed by 6 bases and 0 bases, with 12 bases remaining between them. This CDR3 is built from 14 residues. The CDR3 sequence: CASSLDRTSYEQYF. The CDR3 nucleotides are TGTGCCAGCAGCTTAGACAGGACCTCCTACGAGCAGTACTTC.

The chain couples TRBV20-1 to TRBJ2-5; TRBD2 matches 9 bases. CDR1 and CDR2 from the germline V gene are DFQATT and SNEGSKA (reference sequence). CDR3 length: 13 amino acids. Unmatched junction bases numbered 6, after V lost 3 bases and J lost 7 bases. As DNA, the CDR3 is TGCAGTGCTAGTGTAGCGGGAGAGGGGACCCAGTACTTC. Translation: CSASVAGEGTQYF.

The rearrangement uses TRBV19 and TRBJ1-1; D is unresolved. Germline values: CDR1 LNHDA, CDR2 SQIVND (reference sequence). CDR3 length equals 14 residues. V lost 5 bases to trimming and J lost 2 bases, with 12 bases between them. CDR3 DNA sequence: TGTGCCAGTAGTGGCGACAAATTTAACACTGAAGCTTTCTTT. Its translation is CASSGDKFNTEAFF.

This clone came up a few times. The CDR3 nucleotides read TGTGCCAGCAGCTCGGGACTAGCAGCCAGTGAGCAGTTCTTC. Translation gives CASSSGLAASEQFF. The gene calls are TRBV7-9 and TRBJ2-1; 9 bases are a match to TRBD2. The V gene end was trimmed by 4 bases and the J gene end by 9 bases; junction bases not matched to a gene: 7. The CDR3 length is 14 residues. Germline V gene lookup returns CDR1 SEHNR and CDR2 FQNEAQ (reference sequence).

The chain combines TRBV6-5 with TRBJ2-5; D might be TRBD2 (7 bases). Germline loops: CDR1 MNHEY, CDR2 SVGAGI. V lost 8 bases to trimming and J lost 2 bases, with 18 bases between them. CDR3 length: 15 residues. CDR3 sequence: CASAVQGGGQETQYF. CDR3 bases: TGTGCCAGCGCCGTACAGGGAGGGGGACAAGAGACCCAGTACTTC.

This clone was detected only once. The chain combines TRBV24-1 with TRBJ2-1, with 8 positions matching TRBD2. J lost 2 bases, V lost 6 bases, and 2 bases had no gene match. Germline V gene sequence: CDR1 KGHDR, CDR2 SFDVKD. CDR3 length: 14 amino acids. The CDR3 here is CATSTSGPYNEQFF. The CDR3 DNA is TGTGCCACCAGTACTAGCGGCCCCTACAATGAGCAGTTCTTC.

This clone was seen more than once but under ten times. The chain uses TRBV7-9 and TRBJ2-2; the D gene is possibly TRBD1 (7 bases). The V gene's germline CDR1 is SEHNR and CDR2 FQNEAQ (reference sequence). Trimming cost V 3 bases and J 5 bases, with 16 bases left between them. The CDR3 is 16 residues long. In DNA form, the CDR3 reads TGTGCCAGCAGCTTTCGGGAGACAGGGCAAACCGGGGAGCTGTTTTTT. Translation gives CASSFRETGQTGELFF.

This clone has just one count. The same CDR3 can be traced to other DNA sequences in this sample. Written as DNA, the CDR3 is TGTGCCAGCAGTCCAGGACTAGCCTACGAGCAGTACTTC. Translating it yields CASSPGLAYEQYF. V gene TRBV12-3 or TRBV12-4 combines with J gene TRBJ2-7; 7 bases are a match to TRBD2. The V segment lost 5 bases and the J segment 2 bases; nucleotides outside the gene matches: 3. The CDR3 extends over 13 amino acids.

The chain has TRBV30 and TRBJ1-3; D is uncertain. Germline assignment: CDR1 GTSNPN and CDR2 SVGIG (reference sequence). The CDR3 consists of 13 residues. V lost 4 bases and J lost 6, with 13 bases in between. CDR3 nucleotides: TGTGCCTGGACCCCACTAGACGTAAACACCATATATTTT. As protein: CAWTPLDVNTIYF.

J is TRBJ2-7 and V is TRBV24-1; 9 nucleotides align to TRBD2. CDR3 length: 14 residues. CDR1 and CDR2 (germline): KGHDR, SFDVKD. V was clipped by 4 bases and J by 6 bases; unmatched bases: 6. The chain's CDR3 is CATSEPSGNGEQYF. The CDR3, as DNA: TGTGCCACCAGTGAACCTAGCGGGAACGGCGAGCAGTACTTC.

This clone came up once. The rearrangement joins TRBV7-9 to TRBJ1-1; 7 bases are a match to TRBD1. The CDR3 is 15 amino acids. Trimming at V came to 3 bases and at J to 0 bases, leaving 4 bases not matched to a gene. Germline CDR1 SEHNR, CDR2 FQNEAQ (reference sequence). The CDR3 reads CASSFRQGLNTEAFF. The CDR3 coding sequence is TGTGCCAGCAGCTTCCGACAGGGACTGAACACTGAAGCTTTCTTT.

CDR3 sequence: CASKATEAFF. The DNA for the CDR3 is TGTGCCAGCAAGGCGACTGAAGCTTTCTTT. The chain joins TRBV28 to TRBJ1-1; D remains unclear. Germline CDR1 is MDHEN and CDR2 is SYDVKM. The CDR3 length is 10 residues. V was pared by 7 bases and J by 5 bases, with 5 bases between. Full variable domain (remainder filled in from reference TRBV28 and TRBJ1-1): DVKVTQSSRYLVKRTGEKVFLECVQDMDHENMFWYRQDPGLGLRLIYFSYDVKMKEKGDIPEGYSVSREKKERFSLILESASTNQTSMYLCASKATEAFFGQGTRLTVV.

This clone was seen a handful of times. The V call is TRBV5-6, the J call TRBJ2-7; the D is unclear. In germline, CDR1 is SGHDT, CDR2 YYEEEE. The V gene lost 2 bases and the J gene lost 4 bases, with 7 bases spanning the gap. CDR3 size: 12 residues. CDR3 residues: CASSFSGYEQYF. For the CDR3, the DNA is TGTGCCAGCAGCTTTTCTGGGTACGAGCAGTACTTC.